Listed below are T cell receptor beta chains from one sample, sequenced in a study of cytomegalovirus exposure and HLA in healthy donors. TCRdb's copy holds only in-frame clones and misses some; the assay was immunoSEQ multiplex PCR. Here the sample spans about 160,000 clones, 80% being singletons. The sample was PBMCs. Source of these receptors: a young man in good health and CMV-seronegative. Both conserved end residues are part of each CDR3. A D gene is named only where the DNA matches it firmly. Only part of the rows carry a size: once, few, many, or a class if the clone is expanded.

clone_size	d_call	v_call	cdr3_length	j_call	cdr3_nt	cdr3_aa
.	.	TRBV9	15	TRBJ1-4	TGTGCCAGCAGCGCGGGGGACGGATACTATGAAAAACTGTTTTTT	CASSAGDGYYEKLFF
.	.	TRBV6-5	14	TRBJ1-1	TGTGCCAGCAGGTACCGGGCCGGGGGGACTGAAGCTTTCTTT	CASRYRAGGTEAFF
.	.	TRBV5-4	15	TRBJ2-5	TGTGCCAGCAGCTTGGCGGCGGGGACTCAAGAGACCCAGTACTTC	CASSLAAGTQETQYF
few	TRBD1	TRBV6-4	15	TRBJ1-6	TGTGCCAGCAGTGACTTTCAGGGGGCAAATTCACCCCTCCACTTT	CASSDFQGANSPLHF
.	.	TRBV7-9	14	TRBJ2-6	TGTGCCAGCAGCTTAGCGGCAGGGTACAACGTCCTGACTTTC	CASSLAAGYNVLTF
.	.	TRBV5-1	13	TRBJ1-4	TGCGCCAGCAGCTCGGTAGTCGATGAAAAACTGTTTTTT	CASSSVVDEKLFF
.	.	TRBV2	14	TRBJ2-4	TGTGCCAGCTTCGCAGTCCTAGCCAAAAACATTCAGTACTTC	CASFAVLAKNIQYF
.	TRBD1	TRBV5-4	14	TRBJ2-7	TGTGCCAGCAGCGACCGACAGGGTACCTACGAGCAGTACTTC	CASSDRQGTYEQYF
.	.	TRBV19	14	TRBJ2-1	TGTGCCAGTAGTTCACAGGGTATTGGGGTTGAGCAGTTCTTC	CASSSQGIGVEQFF
once	.	TRBV27	13	TRBJ1-2	TGTGCCAGCAGTACCTCGGGGTACTATGGCTACACCTTC	CASSTSGYYGYTF
.	.	TRBV20-1	11	TRBJ1-2	TGCAGGAGTCCTCGGGGGGGCGGCTACACCTTC	CRSPRGGGYTF
.	.	TRBV7-9	15	TRBJ2-1	TGTTCCAGCAGCTTAGGCGGGGCCCGGGCGGATGAGCAGTTCTTC	CSSSLGGARADEQFF
.	TRBD2	TRBV9	16	TRBJ2-3	TGTGCCAGCAGCGTAGGTAGCGGGGGCCCCAGGGATACGCAGTATTTT	CASSVGSGGPRDTQYF
.	TRBD1	TRBV6-5	15	TRBJ2-2	TGTGCCAGCAGTCGCGCGACAGGGGGAACCGGGGAGCTGTTTTTT	CASSRATGGTGELFF
.	TRBD1	TRBV7-2	15	TRBJ2-2	TGTGCCAGCAGTTTTGACAGGGGAGCGATCGGGGAGCTGTTTTTT	CASSFDRGAIGELFF
.	.	TRBV9	16	TRBJ2-3	TGTGCCAGCAGCTTAGGAGGTGGATTTAGCACAGATACGCAGTATTTT	CASSLGGGFSTDTQYF
.	.	TRBV11-2	17	TRBJ2-6	TGTGCCAGCAGCTTAGTGAACAGGGCCTCTGGGGCCAACGTCCTGACTTTC	CASSLVNRASGANVLTF
.	TRBD1	TRBV27	15	TRBJ1-6	TGTGCCAGCAGACGCGGACAGGGTGGTAATTCACCCCTCCACTTT	CASRRGQGGNSPLHF
.	.	TRBV2	14	TRBJ1-6	TGTGCCAGCAGCGAAGGACTGAAAAATTCACCCCTCCACTTT	CASSEGLKNSPLHF
.	.	TRBV9	17	TRBJ2-3	TGTGCCAGCAGCGTAGAGGGAAGGGGACTTAACACAGATACGCAGTATTTT	CASSVEGRGLNTDTQYF
.	.	TRBV10-3	13	TRBJ1-1	TGTGCCATCAGTCCTGCGGGAGGCACTGAAGCTTTCTTT	CAISPAGGTEAFF
.	TRBD2	TRBV7-3	14	TRBJ2-1	TGTGCCAGCAGCCCAGGTGCGGGGGGAGCTGAGCAGTTCTTC	CASSPGAGGAEQFF
.	TRBD2	TRBV11-2	18	TRBJ2-1	TGTGCCAGCACCTCGATGGGGACTAGCGGGAGTAGATACAATGAGCAGTTCTTC	CASTSMGTSGSRYNEQFF
few	TRBD2	TRBV5-6	13	TRBJ2-3	TGTGCCAGCAGCTTAGCGGGGACGGATACGCAGTATTTT	CASSLAGTDTQYF
.	.	TRBV6-5	10	TRBJ1-2	TGTGCCACCCCCTCAGGTGAATCTCGTTTC	CATPSGESRF
.	.	TRBV5-1	15	TRBJ1-5	TGCGCCAGCAGCTTGGCCGCCGGGAGGAATCAGCCCCAGCATTTT	CASSLAAGRNQPQHF
.	.	TRBV7-6	15	TRBJ1-1	TGTGCCAGCAGCTTAAGGGGTGGACGGAACACTGAAGCTTTCTTT	CASSLRGGRNTEAFF
.	TRBD1	TRBV27	12	TRBJ1-5	TGTGCCAGCCGGACAGGGGGTCAGCCCCAGCATTTT	CASRTGGQPQHF
.	TRBD1	TRBV16	11	TRBJ2-1	TGTGCCAGCAGCAGCGGACAGGGATCCCTCTTC	CASSSGQGSLF
.	TRBD2	TRBV19	15	TRBJ2-2	TGTGCCAGTAGTATCGGACTAGCCGGCACCGGGGAGCTGTTTTTT	CASSIGLAGTGELFF
.	TRBD1	TRBV30	12	TRBJ2-7	TGTGCCGGGGCCGACAGGGTCTACGAGCAGTACTTC	CAGADRVYEQYF
.	.	TRBV5-4	16	TRBJ1-4	TGTGCCAGCAGCTTGGAAGGGGGTTCAACTAATGAAAAACTGTTTTTT	CASSLEGGSTNEKLFF
.	TRBD1	TRBV6-6	16	TRBJ1-1	TGTGCCAGCAGTTACGGTAGGGGGCTATGGGCCACTGAAGCTTTCTTT	CASSYGRGLWATEAFF
.	TRBD1	TRBV7-3	16	TRBJ2-2	TGTGCCAGCAGCTTAAACGCCCAGGGGGTCACCGGGGAGCTGTTTTTT	CASSLNAQGVTGELFF
.	.	TRBV2	15	TRBJ1-3	TGTGCCAGCACGAGGGACATCGTAACTGGAAACACCATATATTTT	CASTRDIVTGNTIYF
.	TRBD1	TRBV13	14	TRBJ1-2	TGTGCCAGCAGCTCGGGACAGGGGTTGCGTGGCTACACCTTC	CASSSGQGLRGYTF
.	.	TRBV27	14	TRBJ2-7	TGTGCCAGCAGTTTATTGGGGGGCTCCTACGAGCAGTACTTC	CASSLLGGSYEQYF
few	TRBD1	TRBV5-1	16	TRBJ1-1	TGCGCCAGCAGCCGATCAACGGGACAGCTGAACACTGAAGCTTTCTTT	CASSRSTGQLNTEAFF
.	.	TRBV2	12	TRBJ2-2	TGTGCCAGCCGACAGAGCACCGGGGAGCTGTTTTTT	CASRQSTGELFF
.	TRBD2	TRBV30	16	TRBJ2-7	TGTGCCTCCCAGTCTCGATCTAGCGGGTTATCCTACGAGCAGTACTTC	CASQSRSSGLSYEQYF
.	.	TRBV7-9	13	TRBJ1-1	TGTTCCAGCAGTTACAGGGAATACACTGAAGCTTTCTTT	CSSSYREYTEAFF
.	.	TRBV5-6	16	TRBJ2-3	TGTGCCAGCAGCTTGCTGATGGGGGGTCGCACAGATACGCAGTATTTT	CASSLLMGGRTDTQYF
.	TRBD1	TRBV7-3	15	TRBJ2-7	TGTGCCAGCAGCTCCCAAGGGGGCAGGGCCTACGAGCAGTACTTC	CASSSQGGRAYEQYF